This TCR beta chain was identified in a study of technical replicates of blood from a handful of donors (dated by TCRdb to 2016 to 2017). Compared with germline, V lacks 6 bases and J lacks 2 bases; bases without a gene match: 5. CDR1 and CDR2 are drawn from the germline V gene (reference sequence): SEHNR, FQNEAQ. Taken from cysteine to phenylalanine, the CDR3 has 14 residues. The entry retains the CDR3 DNA only, 42 bases that are in frame from base 1. The library was made by the immunoSEQ multiplex PCR assay. The clones in this table, taken by TCRdb from immuneACCESS, are in-frame only. Not every clone is retained; where verified, under half of the shortfall comes from an unresolved V gene, and the cause of the rest is unknown. The sample table records roughly 80,000 clones; around 94% of these occur just once. The ten biggest clones cover about 0.4% of the sample. Worth noting for this clone: Its antigen specificity is not known. Per-nucleotide qualities are absent, and no much larger clonotype sits a single base away.

The sequence is built from TRBV7-9 and TRBJ2-5; 8 bases in the middle match TRBD1. This receptor was identified in a human donor in good health. Sequencing used T cells isolated from PBMCs. The encoded CDR3 is CASRSQGAQETQYF. The nucleotide sequence is given as TGTGCCAGCAGATCTCAGGGGGCTCAAGAGACCCAGTACTTC. When the CDR3 is completed using the reference TRBV7-9 and TRBJ2-5 genes on either side, the full variable domain is DTGVSQNPRHKITKRGQNVTFRCDPISEHNRLYWYRQTLGQGPEFLTYFQNEAQLEKSRLLSDRFSAERPKGSFSTLEIQRTEQGDSAMYLCASRSQGAQETQYFGPGTRLLVL.